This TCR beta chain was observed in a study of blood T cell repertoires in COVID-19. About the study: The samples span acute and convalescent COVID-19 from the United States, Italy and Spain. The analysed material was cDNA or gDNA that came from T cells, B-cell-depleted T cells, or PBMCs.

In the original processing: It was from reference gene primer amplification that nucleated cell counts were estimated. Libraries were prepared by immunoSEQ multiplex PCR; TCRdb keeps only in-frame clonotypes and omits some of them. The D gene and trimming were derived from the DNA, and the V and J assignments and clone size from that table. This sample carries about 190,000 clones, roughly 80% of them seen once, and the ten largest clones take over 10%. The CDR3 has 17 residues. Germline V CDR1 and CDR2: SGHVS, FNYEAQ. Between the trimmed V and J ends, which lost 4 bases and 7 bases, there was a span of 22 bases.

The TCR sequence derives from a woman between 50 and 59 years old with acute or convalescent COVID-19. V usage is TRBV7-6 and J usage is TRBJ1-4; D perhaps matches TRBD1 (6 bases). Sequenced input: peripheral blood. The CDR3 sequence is CASSYRDTSRGFEKLFF. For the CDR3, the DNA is TGTGCCAGCAGCTACAGGGATACGAGCAGAGGTTTTGAAAAACTGTTTTTT.